These T cell receptor beta chains were read from a single sample in a study of shared clonotypes between healthy human individuals. Assay used: immunoSEQ multiplex PCR; TCRdb lists only in-frame clones, some missing. The table lists about 2.3 million clones, 85% to 95% of them singletons. Sequenced material: naive CD4+ T cells from PBMCs. All receptors derive from a man younger than 35 in good health. Some clones in this sample may be carry-over from other donors' samples. Both conserved end residues are part of each CDR3. The D gene is left open where the match is weak. Rows may omit the clone size; those that give it use once, few, many or a size class.

>TRBV6-1|TRBJ1-1|NA|NA
TGTGCCAGCAACAAGGGAATAGACACTGAAGCTTTCTTT
CASNKGIDTEAFF
>TRBV5-4|TRBJ2-7|TRBD2|NA
TGTGCCAGCAGCTCAGCGGGAGGGTTCTACGAGCAGTACTTC
CASSSAGGFYEQYF
>TRBV5-4|TRBJ1-3|TRBD1|NA
TGTGCCAGCAGCCAGGACAGGGCTTCTGGAAACACCATATATTTT
CASSQDRASGNTIYF
>TRBV28|TRBJ1-2|TRBD1|NA
TGTGCCAGCAGTTTGACCCCCCCAGGGGGCGCATCTGGCTACACCTTC
CASSLTPPGGASGYTF
>TRBV27|TRBJ2-7|NA|NA
TGTGCCAGCAGTATGCTAGCGCCGTGGGGCCTCTCCTACGAGCAGTACTTC
CASSMLAPWGLSYEQYF
>TRBV27|TRBJ1-1|NA|NA
TGTGCCAGCAGGAGGGACGGGAACACTGAAGCTTTCTTT
CASRRDGNTEAFF
>TRBV18|TRBJ2-2|NA|NA
TGTGCCAGCTCACCACTGGAGACTATCAACACCGGGGAGCTGTTTTTT
CASSPLETINTGELFF
>TRBV29-1|TRBJ1-1|NA|NA
TGCAGCGTTGTGAGATCTGAAGCTTTCTTT
CSVVRSEAFF
>TRBV5-1|TRBJ2-3|TRBD1|NA
TGCGCCAGCACCCGGGACAGGGAGGCCCTTTATCCTGGCACAGATACGCAGTATTTT
CASTRDREALYPGTDTQYF
>TRBV6-1|TRBJ2-1|NA|once
TGTGCCTCGGGGCTTACCTACAATGAGCAGTTCTTC
CASGLTYNEQFF
>TRBV4-1|TRBJ2-7|TRBD2|NA
TGCGCCAGCAGCCAAGTTGGGGGGAGGGCCTCCTACGAGCAGTACTTC
CASSQVGGRASYEQYF
>TRBV7-9|TRBJ1-1|NA|few
TGTGCCAGCTCGGTTCAGGGCGGCACTGAAGCTTTCTTT
CASSVQGGTEAFF
>TRBV27|TRBJ2-6|TRBD1|NA
TGTGCCAGCAGCTCTACGACAGGGCTTGGGGCCAACGTCCTGACTTTC
CASSSTTGLGANVLTF
>TRBV7-9|TRBJ2-1|TRBD2|NA
TGTGCCAGCAGTTCCATCGGGACTAGCGGGAGGGCCAATGAGCAGTTCTTC
CASSSIGTSGRANEQFF
>TRBV28|TRBJ2-5|NA|NA
TGTGCCAGCAGTATCCAGGGGGAGGGGATCCAAGAGACCCAGTACTTC
CASSIQGEGIQETQYF
>TRBV4-1|TRBJ2-7|TRBD1|NA
TGCGCCAGCAGCCAGGGGACAGGGAGAACCTACGAGCAGTACTTC
CASSQGTGRTYEQYF
>TRBV28|TRBJ1-2|NA|NA
TGTGCCAGCATCCCGCCGGGACTGACAGGATACTACACCTTC
CASIPPGLTGYYTF
>TRBV7-3|TRBJ1-1|NA|NA
TGTGCCAGCAGCTTAACGGGGGGTTGGACTGAAGCTTTCTTT
CASSLTGGWTEAFF
>TRBV6-5|TRBJ1-5|TRBD1|NA
TGTGCCAGCAGTGCGACAGGGGGGAATCAGCCCCAGCATTTT
CASSATGGNQPQHF
>TRBV21-1|TRBJ1-2|NA|once
TGTGCCAGCAGCAAAGCCCGGCGACGCTATGGCTACACCTTC
CASSKARRRYGYTF
>TRBV19|TRBJ2-7|TRBD1|NA
TGTGCCAGTAGTACCGACAGGGGACGCGAGCAGTACTTC
CASSTDRGREQYF
>TRBV6-5|TRBJ2-3|NA|NA
TGTGCCAGCGGGCGGGCCCCCGCCACAGATACGCAGTATTTT
CASGRAPATDTQYF
>TRBV9|TRBJ2-1|TRBD2|NA
TGTGCCAGCAGCCCGGGACTAGCGGGAGTTAGTGAGCAGTTCTTC
CASSPGLAGVSEQFF
>TRBV18|TRBJ2-7|NA|NA
TGTGCCAGCTCCTCTTCGGCCCAGTACGAGCAGTACTTC
CASSSSAQYEQYF
>TRBV15|TRBJ2-3|TRBD2|NA
TGTGCCACCAGCATCCGACTAGCGGGTGCAGATACGCAGTATTTT
CATSIRLAGADTQYF
>TRBV28|TRBJ2-7|NA|NA
TGTGCCAGCGGACGCAAACAGGGATTGAGGAACGAGCAGTACTTC
CASGRKQGLRNEQYF
>TRBV21-1|TRBJ1-3|NA|NA
TGTGCCAGCAGCAAAAGGGAAGGGTTCTCTGGAAACACCATATATTTT
CASSKREGFSGNTIYF
>TRBV5-1|TRBJ2-2|NA|NA
TGCGCCAGCAGCTTGGGGGGCAGCCGGGAGCTGTTTTTT
CASSLGGSRELFF